The 28 T cell receptor beta chains in this list originate from one sample, sequenced in a study of T cells in Graves' hyperthyroidism and ophthalmopathy. TCR beta CDR3 sequences were amplified from RNA transcripts. TCR CDR3 regions were first amplified by RT-PCR with HTBI primers. TCRdb analysed the multiplex PCR reads with MiXCR anew, one entry per CDR3 protein. The table lists 350,000 to 400,000 distinct CDR3 sequences, 19% of them singletons, with 3.7% in the top ten. The sample comprised blood. The receptors here all came from a woman aged 18-29 years with Graves' hyperthyroidism.

With regard to this clonotype: A read error is possible here, since a much larger clone lies one base away. In DNA, the CDR3 is TGCAGCGTTGAAGAGCAGGCCTACGAGCAGTGCTTC. Its translation: CSVEEQAYEQCF. This chain joins TRBV29-1 and TRBJ2-7, with no clear D. Germline V gene sequence: CDR1 SQVTM, CDR2 ANQGSEA. This CDR3 is 12 amino acids long.

The table lists this clonotype with many counts. This chain joins TRBV14 and TRBJ2-7, with D unresolved. The CDR3 loop spans 13 amino acids. V was cut by 0 bases and J by 3 bases, with 6 bases left in between. Per the germline V gene, CDR1 is SGHDN and CDR2 is FVKESK. The CDR3 DNA is TGTGCCAGCAGCCAAGAGACTGGCTACGAGCAGTACTTC. It specifies CASSQETGYEQYF.

V gene TRBV19 combines with J gene TRBJ2-2, with TRBD1 matching over 7 bases. The V and J ends lost 10 bases and 4 bases, in that order; junction bases with no gene match: 6. The germline V gene has CDR1 LNHDA and CDR2 SQIVND (reference sequence). This CDR3 has 13 residues. This CDR3 reads CATGQALTGELFF. CDR3 DNA: TGTGCCACCGGACAGGCCCTCACCGGGGAGCTGTTTTTT.

This clonotype was counted ten times or more. The rearrangement uses TRBV5-1 and TRBJ2-5; D is undetermined. Trimming removed 7 bases at V and 1 base at J, with 11 bases between. The V gene's germline CDR1 is SGHRS and CDR2 YFSETQ. This CDR3 is 13 amino acids long. This CDR3 reads CASRSTIQETQYF. CDR3 sequence (DNA): TGCGCCAGCCGCTCCACCATCCAAGAGACCCAGTACTTC.

As DNA, the CDR3 is TGTGCCAGCAGCGGGGTCATCTATGGCTACACCTTC. Translated: CASSGVIYGYTF. V usage is TRBV9 and J usage is TRBJ1-2; no reliable D call. CDR1 and CDR2 (germline): SGDLS, YYNGEE. This CDR3 comprises 12 residues. Deletions cut 3 bases from V and 4 bases from J, with 7 bases between.

The V and J genes are TRBV11-2 and TRBJ2-7, with D possibly matching TRBD1 (6 bases). Per the germline V gene, CDR1 is SGHAT and CDR2 is FQNNGV. Trimming pared 0 bases from V and 3 bases from J, leaving 12 bases between. The CDR3 spans 15 residues. CDR3 loop: CASSLEGGESYEQYF. The CDR3 nucleotides read TGTGCCAGCAGCTTAGAAGGGGGTGAGAGCTACGAGCAGTACTTC.

This clonotype showed up many times. The chain has TRBV18 and TRBJ1-1, with D unclear. The V and J ends lost 1 base and 7 bases respectively, with 7 bases between them. The CDR3 has 12 residues. Germline CDR1 reads KGHSH; CDR2 reads LQKENI. The DNA for the CDR3 is TGTGCCAGCTCACCACGGTTTGGTGAAGCTTTCTTT. Amino acids: CASSPRFGEAFF.

This clonotype was observed many times. V usage is TRBV13 and J usage is TRBJ2-5; 9 nucleotides agree with TRBD1. This CDR3 has 15 residues. Germline CDR1 reads PRHDT; CDR2 reads FYEKMQ (reference sequence). V trimming: 2 bases; J trimming: 4 bases; junction bases outside the gene matches: 5. CDR3 nucleotides: TGTGCCAGCAGCTTAAATGGACAGGGGCCAGAGACCCAGTACTTC. It specifies CASSLNGQGPETQYF.

This clonotype was found many times. The V call is TRBV20-1, the J call TRBJ1-5; D gene ambiguous. The CDR3 runs to 13 residues. Germline V gene lookup returns CDR1 DFQATT and CDR2 SNEGSKA (reference sequence). Trimming took 2 bases from V and 5 from J, leaving 10 bases between them. DNA for the CDR3: TGCAGTGCTAGATCGCCAGAAGATCAGCCCCAGCATTTT. Translating gives CSARSPEDQPQHF.

Many counts were recorded for this clonotype. This chain connects TRBV4-1 to TRBJ1-2; D possibly corresponds to TRBD1 (5 bases). Germline-derived CDR1 and CDR2 are MGHRA and YSYEKL. This CDR3 spans 17 amino acids. With 3 bases removed from V and 3 bases from J, the gap between germline ends came to 20 bases. The CDR3 DNA reads TGCGCCAGCAGCCATACCTTACAGAGGGGCAAGGACTATGGCTACACCTTC. Amino acids: CASSHTLQRGKDYGYTF.

The V gene is TRBV12-3 or TRBV12-4, the J gene TRBJ1-2; D not resolved. V lost 5 bases, J lost 0 bases, and 13 bases lay in between. The CDR3 extends over 15 amino acids. Here the CDR3 DNA reads TGTGCCAGCAGTCGGCTTCTTACAGCTAACTATGGCTACACCTTC. This translates into CASSRLLTANYGYTF.

The chain is built from TRBV6-1 and TRBJ1-1; D might be TRBD1 (6 bases). V was shortened by 2 bases and J by 0 bases, with 13 bases between the two germline ends. This CDR3 comprises 16 residues. Germline CDR1 MNHNS, CDR2 SASEGT. The CDR3 reads CASSEWGAGMNTEAFF. CDR3 DNA sequence: TGTGCCAGCAGTGAATGGGGGGCAGGGATGAACACTGAAGCTTTCTTT.

Many counts were recorded for this clonotype. J is TRBJ2-7 and V is TRBV7-2; tentative D call: TRBD1 (7 bases). V was shortened by 3 bases and J by 4 bases, with 10 bases between the two germline ends. The CDR3 length is 13 residues. Germline CDR1 is SGHTA and CDR2 is FQGNSA. The CDR3: CASSFQGGYEQYF. The CDR3 DNA reads TGTGCCAGCAGCTTTCAGGGGGGTTACGAGCAGTACTTC.

This clonotype was counted at least ten times. The chain uses TRBV24-1 and TRBJ2-5; unclear D gene. CDR3 length: 15 amino acids. Trimming shortened V by 2 bases and J by 5 bases, and 14 bases separated the two germline ends. Germline CDR1 reads KGHDR; CDR2 reads SFDVKD. The CDR3 coding sequence is TGTGCCACCAGTGATTCACCCGACGGAGAGGAGACCCAGTACTTC. Its protein product is CATSDSPDGEETQYF.

This clonotype has only a few counts. The chain employs TRBV6-2 or TRBV6-3 and TRBJ2-7, with D tentatively TRBD2 (6 bases). This CDR3 comprises 15 residues. Germline lookup yields CDR1 MNHEY and CDR2 SVGEGT. Trimming stripped 3 bases from V and 2 bases from J, with 14 bases between. As DNA, the CDR3 is TGTGCCAGCAGTTATTATCTAGCGAATACCTACGAGCAGTACTTC. This sequence encodes CASSYYLANTYEQYF.

This clonotype was observed a handful of times. This chain connects TRBV5-1 to TRBJ2-5; 10 nucleotides line up with TRBD2. The CDR3 is 16 residues long. Per germline, CDR1 SGHRS and CDR2 YFSETQ. Trimming at V came to 2 bases and at J to 5 bases, leaving 9 bases not matched to a gene. CDR3: CASSLILAGAGETQYF. The CDR3, as DNA: TGCGCCAGCAGCTTAATCCTAGCGGGGGCCGGGGAGACCCAGTACTTC.

The chain uses TRBV5-1 and TRBJ1-2, with D unresolved. The CDR3 is made up of 14 amino acids. The germline V and J ends were trimmed by 0 bases and 2 bases, with 8 bases remaining between them. Germline-derived CDR1 and CDR2 are SGHRS and YFSETQ. The chain's CDR3 is CASSLDGDNYGYTF. CDR3 in DNA: TGCGCCAGCAGCTTGGACGGAGACAACTATGGCTACACCTTC.

In this sample, this clonotype turned up a few times. This rearrangement joins TRBV3-1 to TRBJ2-5; TRBD2 aligns across 9 bases. The CDR3 has 17 residues. Germline trimming cut 1 base from V and 5 bases from J; bases unmatched to any gene: 11. Germline V gives CDR1 LGHDT, CDR2 YNNKEL (reference sequence). The CDR3: CASSQAQRGDLRETQYF. The CDR3 coding sequence is TGTGCCAGCAGCCAAGCTCAGCGGGGGGACCTGCGGGAGACCCAGTACTTC.

This sequence joins TRBV12-5 and TRBJ2-5; D call uncertain. This CDR3 has 15 residues. In germline, CDR1 is LGHNT, CDR2 FRNRAP. V lost 0 bases, J lost 5 bases, and 13 bases lay in between. The DNA for the CDR3 is TGTGCTAGTGGTTTGGTAGGATTGGGTCGGGAGACCCAGTACTTC. This codes for CASGLVGLGRETQYF.

This clonotype was detected many times. V gene TRBV20-1 combines with J gene TRBJ2-5, with D perhaps matching TRBD1 (6 bases). V lost 6 bases, J lost 1 base, and 9 bases lay in between. Germline V lookup: CDR1 DFQATT, CDR2 SNEGSKA (reference sequence). This CDR3 has 12 residues. The CDR3 spells CSAPDSQETQYF. In DNA form, the CDR3 reads TGCAGTGCACCGGACAGCCAAGAGACCCAGTACTTC.

Ten or more counts support this clonotype. No conserved phenylalanine or tryptophan ends this CDR3, so it is likely a read error. This chain links TRBV7-3 with TRBJ1-1; D uncertain. Germline V CDR1 and CDR2: SGHTA, FQGTGA. CDR3 length: 14 amino acids. CDR3 nucleotides: TGCGCCAGCAGCGCATCCCCAGGAAGGACTGAAGCTTTCTCT. This sequence encodes CASSASPGRTEAFS.

This chain links TRBV28 with TRBJ1-1; perhaps TRBD1 as D (6 bases). Germline V lookup: CDR1 MDHEN, CDR2 SYDVKM. The CDR3 contains 17 residues. Deletions cut 5 bases from V and 1 base from J, with 20 bases between. In DNA, the CDR3 is TGTGCCAGCAGTCCTTACAGCCCCAAACAGGGGAACACTGAAGCTTTCTTT. It yields the protein CASSPYSPKQGNTEAFF. Looking up the rest from reference TRBV28 and TRBJ1-1 gives the full variable domain: DVKVTQSSRYLVKRTGEKVFLECVQDMDHENMFWYRQDPGLGLRLIYFSYDVKMKEKGDIPEGYSVSREKKERFSLILESASTNQTSMYLCASSPYSPKQGNTEAFFGQGTRLTVV.

There are many counts of this clonotype. The chain has TRBV18 and TRBJ2-7, with D unclear. The germline V gene encodes CDR1 KGHSH and CDR2 LQKENI. V was shortened by 6 bases and J by 5 bases, with 11 bases between the two germline ends. The length of the CDR3 is 12 residues. CDR3 sequence reads: CASSLRSDEQYF. The CDR3 region has the DNA TGTGCCAGCTCCCTGAGGTCCGACGAGCAGTACTTC. The whole variable domain, remainder taken from reference TRBV18 and TRBJ2-7, is NAGVMQNPRHLVRRRGQEARLRCSPMKGHSHVYWYRQLPEEGLKFMVYLQKENIIDESGMPKERFSAEFPKEGPSILRIQQVVRGDSAAYFCASSLRSDEQYFGPGTRLTVT.

The chain links TRBV6-5 to TRBJ2-7; the D is unclear. Looked up from germline, CDR1 is MNHEY and CDR2 is SVGAGI. This CDR3 is built from 15 residues. V lost 3 bases, J lost 10 bases, and 22 bases lay in between. The CDR3 bases are TGTGCCAGCAGTTATTGGCTCAAGGGCGGCGCTCACCAGTACTTC. This sequence encodes CASSYWLKGGAHQYF.

This clonotype appeared many times. The genes are TRBV6-5 and TRBJ1-2; 10 positions agree with TRBD1. Germline V CDR1 and CDR2: MNHEY, SVGAGI. The CDR3 covers 15 residues. J lost 7 bases, V lost 0 bases, and 5 bases had no gene match. DNA for the CDR3: TGTGCCAGCAGTTACTCGGCGACAGGGGGCTCTGGCTACACCTTC. This codes for CASSYSATGGSGYTF.

This clonotype was observed at least ten times. The rearrangement uses TRBV28 and TRBJ2-7, with TRBD1 matching over 11 bases. The CDR3 is 14 residues long. Germline CDR1 MDHEN, CDR2 SYDVKM. Trimming at V came to 5 bases and at J to 4 bases, leaving 4 bases not matched to a gene. The CDR3 spells CASSGTGGRYEQYF. The CDR3 nucleotides are TGTGCCAGCAGTGGGACAGGGGGACGGTACGAGCAGTACTTC.

This clonotype was detected once. A read error is possible here, since a much larger clone lies one base away. The chain links TRBV10-3 to TRBJ1-5, with 7 bases matching TRBD1. This CDR3 contains 15 residues. Germline-derived CDR1 and CDR2 are ENHRY and SYGVKD. This CDR3 reads CAISQDRYSNQPQRF. DNA for the CDR3: TGTGCCATCAGCCAGGACAGGTATAGCAATCAGCCCCAGCGTTTT.

This chain uses TRBV5-1 with TRBJ1-1; unclear D gene. V lost 5 bases to trimming and J lost 1 base, with 9 bases between them. The CDR3 length is 13 residues. Germline-derived CDR1 and CDR2 are SGHRS and YFSETQ. CDR3 DNA: TGCGCCAGCAGTTGGGCGGGGAACACTGAAGCTTTCTTT. Encoded protein: CASSWAGNTEAFF.